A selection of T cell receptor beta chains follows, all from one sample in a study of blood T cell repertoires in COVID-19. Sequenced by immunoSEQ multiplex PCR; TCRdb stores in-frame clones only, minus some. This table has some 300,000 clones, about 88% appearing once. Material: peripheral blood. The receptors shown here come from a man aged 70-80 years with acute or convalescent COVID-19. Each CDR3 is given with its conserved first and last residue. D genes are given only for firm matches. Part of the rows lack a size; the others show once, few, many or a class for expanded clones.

DNA: TGTGCCAGCAGTTCGGGTCCCCACAATGAGCAGTTCTTC
CDR3: CASSSGPHNEQFF
J: TRBJ2-1
size: NA
V: TRBV6-6
D: NA

DNA: TGCGCCAGCAGCCATTCTACGAACACTGAAGCTTTCTTT
CDR3: CASSHSTNTEAFF
J: TRBJ1-1
size: NA
V: TRBV10-1
D: NA

DNA: TGTGCCAGCAGTTTAGCAGGAGGCACTGAAGCTTTCTTT
CDR3: CASSLAGGTEAFF
J: TRBJ1-1
size: few
V: TRBV12-3/TRBV12-4
D: NA

DNA: TGTGCCAGCAGCCAAGAGGCAAGAGGGGGCAGAGCTTTCTTT
CDR3: CASSQEARGGRAFF
J: TRBJ1-1
size: NA
V: TRBV4-2
D: TRBD1

DNA: TGCGCCAGCAGCACCGGTGGAGCGGGAGTGTACGAGCAGTACTTC
CDR3: CASSTGGAGVYEQYF
J: TRBJ2-7
size: NA
V: TRBV5-1
D: TRBD2

DNA: TGTGCCAGCAGTCTCCAGGGGGTCTACGAGCAGTACTTC
CDR3: CASSLQGVYEQYF
J: TRBJ2-7
size: few
V: TRBV12-3/TRBV12-4
D: TRBD1

DNA: TGCGCCAGCAGCCAAAGTGGACAGGGGAGGTACGAGCAGTACTTC
CDR3: CASSQSGQGRYEQYF
J: TRBJ2-7
size: NA
V: TRBV4-3
D: TRBD1

DNA: TGTGCCAGCAGCTACCCTGACAGGGCGGGCTACACCTTC
CDR3: CASSYPDRAGYTF
J: TRBJ1-2
size: many
V: TRBV2
D: TRBD1

DNA: TGTGCCAGCAGTTTCATCGCTAGCTACAATGAGCAGTTCTTC
CDR3: CASSFIASYNEQFF
J: TRBJ2-1
size: NA
V: TRBV27
D: NA

DNA: TGTGCCAGCAGTGAAAAGACAGGGTGGTTCGGGCAGCCCCAGCATTTT
CDR3: CASSEKTGWFGQPQHF
J: TRBJ1-5
size: NA
V: TRBV2
D: TRBD1

DNA: TGCGCCAGCAGATGGGACAGAGACTATGGCTACACCTTC
CDR3: CASRWDRDYGYTF
J: TRBJ1-2
size: NA
V: TRBV5-1
D: TRBD1

DNA: TGCGCCAGCAGCTTGGCCGGGGGACAGGGTGGTTCACCCCTCCACTTT
CDR3: CASSLAGGQGGSPLHF
J: TRBJ1-6
size: NA
V: TRBV5-1
D: TRBD1

DNA: TGTGCCAGCTCACGGACAGGGGGCTCTGGAAACACCATATATTTT
CDR3: CASSRTGGSGNTIYF
J: TRBJ1-3
size: NA
V: TRBV18
D: TRBD1

DNA: TGTGCCATCAGTGAGATGGGGGCGGAAGGAGAGACCCAGTACTTC
CDR3: CAISEMGAEGETQYF
J: TRBJ2-5
size: NA
V: TRBV10-3
D: NA

DNA: TGTGCCAGCAGTGACGGTCTTATCACAGATACGCAGTATTTT
CDR3: CASSDGLITDTQYF
J: TRBJ2-3
size: NA
V: TRBV2
D: NA

DNA: TGTGCCAGCAGCTATACTAGCGGGGGCAGCACAGATACGCAGTATTTT
CDR3: CASSYTSGGSTDTQYF
J: TRBJ2-3
size: NA
V: TRBV11-2
D: TRBD2

DNA: TGTGCCAGCAGCGTAGGTCTAGCGGGGGGCTACAATGAGCAGTTCTTC
CDR3: CASSVGLAGGYNEQFF
J: TRBJ2-1
size: NA
V: TRBV9
D: TRBD2

DNA: TGTGCCACCAGTGACACCCGTCGGGGCACAGATACGCAGTATTTT
CDR3: CATSDTRRGTDTQYF
J: TRBJ2-3
size: NA
V: TRBV24-1
D: NA

DNA: TGTGCCAGCAGTCCGGACAGGGGTGCTGGAAACACCATATATTTT
CDR3: CASSPDRGAGNTIYF
J: TRBJ1-3
size: NA
V: TRBV2
D: TRBD1

DNA: TGTGCCAGCTCACCAAGAGGAGGGGTTAGCTACGAGCAGTACTTC
CDR3: CASSPRGGVSYEQYF
J: TRBJ2-7
size: NA
V: TRBV18
D: NA

DNA: TGTGCCAGCAGCCAGAGCTCCAGGGATGACAATGAGCAGTTCTTC
CDR3: CASSQSSRDDNEQFF
J: TRBJ2-1
size: NA
V: TRBV9
D: NA

DNA: TGTGCCAGCAGCCCCGTTTCGCAGGGGGAAGATACGCAGTATTTT
CDR3: CASSPVSQGEDTQYF
J: TRBJ2-3
size: NA
V: TRBV3-1/TRBV3-2
D: TRBD1

DNA: TGTGCCAGCAGCGATGGTCTAGTGGGCTACAATGAGCAGTTCTTC
CDR3: CASSDGLVGYNEQFF
J: TRBJ2-1
size: NA
V: TRBV5-4
D: NA

DNA: TGCGCCAATCAGGGGGAGCTGTTTTTT
CDR3: CANQGELFF
J: TRBJ2-2
size: NA
V: TRBV23-1
D: NA

DNA: TGTGCCAGCAGCACCCAGGGGGCCCAGCCCCAGCATTTT
CDR3: CASSTQGAQPQHF
J: TRBJ1-5
size: NA
V: TRBV7-2
D: TRBD1

DNA: TGTGCCAGCAGCTCCCACGTGGGGCTAGCGCGGCAAGAGACCCAGTACTTC
CDR3: CASSSHVGLARQETQYF
J: TRBJ2-5
size: NA
V: TRBV7-2
D: NA

DNA: TGTGCCAGCAGCCCAGCGGGAGGGCTCGGAGACACGCAGTATTTT
CDR3: CASSPAGGLGDTQYF
J: TRBJ2-3
size: NA
V: TRBV11-3
D: TRBD2

DNA: TGTGCCACCAGCAGAGAAGGGGTCTGGGGACTAGTTTTGTCCGGGGAGCTGTTTTTT
CDR3: CATSREGVWGLVLSGELFF
J: TRBJ2-2
size: NA
V: TRBV15
D: TRBD2

DNA: TGTGCCAGCAGTCCCGCCGGGACTGCCAACACTGAAGCTTTCTTT
CDR3: CASSPAGTANTEAFF
J: TRBJ1-1
size: NA
V: TRBV3-1/TRBV3-2
D: NA

DNA: TGTGCCAGCAGCCAAGGACAGGGGTATCAGCCCCAGCATTTT
CDR3: CASSQGQGYQPQHF
J: TRBJ1-5
size: NA
V: TRBV14
D: TRBD1

DNA: TGTGCCTGGAGTGTACTAGGGGGGGCCAACGTCCTGACTTTC
CDR3: CAWSVLGGANVLTF
J: TRBJ2-6
size: NA
V: TRBV30
D: NA

DNA: TGTGCCAGCAGCCTGCCCGGGGTGGAAGCTTTCTTT
CDR3: CASSLPGVEAFF
J: TRBJ1-1
size: NA
V: TRBV2
D: NA

DNA: TGTGCCAGTAGGGGACAGGGGGCCGGGGAGCTGTTTTTT
CDR3: CASRGQGAGELFF
J: TRBJ2-2
size: NA
V: TRBV19
D: TRBD1

DNA: TGTGCCAGCAGTGAACGGAGGGGGCGCTCGGGTGAAAAACTGTTTTTT
CDR3: CASSERRGRSGEKLFF
J: TRBJ1-4
size: few
V: TRBV6-1
D: TRBD1

DNA: TGTGCCAGCAGCATCCAACATCAGAGGGGAGGGGCAGATACGCAGTATTTT
CDR3: CASSIQHQRGGADTQYF
J: TRBJ2-3
size: NA
V: TRBV5-4
D: TRBD2

DNA: TGTGCCAGCAGCGAGGACAGTCGAAGCACAGATACGCAGTATTTT
CDR3: CASSEDSRSTDTQYF
J: TRBJ2-3
size: NA
V: TRBV9
D: NA

DNA: TGTGCCAGCAGATCCGGGACTAGCGGACAAGAGACCCAGTACTTC
CDR3: CASRSGTSGQETQYF
J: TRBJ2-5
size: few
V: TRBV13
D: TRBD2

DNA: TGTGCCAGCAGTAGCCGGGACAGCAATGGCTACACCTTC
CDR3: CASSSRDSNGYTF
J: TRBJ1-2
size: NA
V: TRBV28
D: TRBD1

DNA: TGTGCCAGCAGTTACTCAAGACAGGGAGCCAGGCAGTACTTC
CDR3: CASSYSRQGARQYF
J: TRBJ2-7
size: NA
V: TRBV6-5
D: TRBD1

DNA: TGTGCCAGCAGCCCAGGACAGGGGCTATTTCACGAGCAGTACTTC
CDR3: CASSPGQGLFHEQYF
J: TRBJ2-7
size: NA
V: TRBV7-2
D: TRBD1

DNA: TGTGCCAGCAGCACCCGGACAGGGGACCTCTCTGGGGCCAACGTCCTGACTTTC
CDR3: CASSTRTGDLSGANVLTF
J: TRBJ2-6
size: NA
V: TRBV3-1/TRBV3-2
D: TRBD1

DNA: TGCGCCAGCAGCCCGACGCCTGCGGGGGCACATGAAGCTTTCTTT
CDR3: CASSPTPAGAHEAFF
J: TRBJ1-1
size: NA
V: TRBV5-1
D: NA

DNA: TGTGCCAGCAGGCCCCAGGTCTGGGGCGACAATGAGCAGTTCTTC
CDR3: CASRPQVWGDNEQFF
J: TRBJ2-1
size: NA
V: TRBV6-5
D: NA

DNA: TGCAGCGTAGCTACAGGGTCCACCGGGGAGCTGTTTTTT
CDR3: CSVATGSTGELFF
J: TRBJ2-2
size: NA
V: TRBV29-1
D: NA

DNA: TGCGCCAGCAGCCAACGGGAGACCGGGGAGCTGTTTTTT
CDR3: CASSQRETGELFF
J: TRBJ2-2
size: NA
V: TRBV4-1
D: NA

DNA: TGCGCCAGCAGCTCAGCGGAAGTGACAGATACGCAGTATTTT
CDR3: CASSSAEVTDTQYF
J: TRBJ2-3
size: NA
V: TRBV5-1
D: NA

DNA: TGTGCCAGCAGCGGCGGGGGCGCTGGGGCCAACGTCCTGACTTTC
CDR3: CASSGGGAGANVLTF
J: TRBJ2-6
size: NA
V: TRBV5-4
D: NA

DNA: TGTGCCAGCAGTTTATACCGGACTTGGAACTATGGCTACACCTTC
CDR3: CASSLYRTWNYGYTF
J: TRBJ1-2
size: NA
V: TRBV28
D: NA

DNA: TGTGCCAGCAGCTCATCTACTCGGAGGAGAGGGTATACTAACTATGGCTACACCTTC
CDR3: CASSSSTRRRGYTNYGYTF
J: TRBJ1-2
size: NA
V: TRBV7-9
D: NA

DNA: TGTGCCAGCAGTTTAGTCAGGGGCTACGAGCAGTACTTC
CDR3: CASSLVRGYEQYF
J: TRBJ2-7
size: NA
V: TRBV27
D: NA

DNA: TGTGCCAGCAGTCAGGGCCAAACCTACGAGCAGTACTTC
CDR3: CASSQGQTYEQYF
J: TRBJ2-7
size: NA
V: TRBV12-3/TRBV12-4
D: NA